These 2 T cell receptor beta chains came from one sample sequenced in a study of shared T cell receptors in the human thymus. Clones were sequenced by immunoSEQ multiplex PCR, and TCRdb holds only the in-frame ones, with some missing. The table includes about 500,000 clones, approximately 80% detected once. This sample was shared with a second study, whose subject was human thymus T cells.

Source material: thymocytes. Receptors were obtained from a boy in the first two years of life with a congenital heart defect.

The CDR3 coding sequence is TGTGCCAGCACTCCCCCGGGGGGGGCGCGTGAGCAGTACTTC. This encodes CASTPPGGAREQYF. The V call is TRBV2, the J call TRBJ2-7; 8 nucleotides line up with TRBD2. The CDR3 consists of 14 residues. The germline V gene encodes CDR1 SNHLY and CDR2 FYNNEI. V trimming: 7 bases; J trimming: 7 bases; junction bases outside the gene matches: 12.

The CDR3 region is CAWKGGIIHGYTF. The CDR3 nucleotides read TGTGCCTGGAAAGGGGGCATTATACATGGCTACACCTTC. The genes are TRBV30 and TRBJ1-2; 7 positions match TRBD1. Per germline, CDR1 GTSNPN and CDR2 SVGIG (reference sequence). This CDR3 has 13 amino acids. With V trimmed by 4 bases and J by 6 bases, 8 bases remained unmatched.